One and the same sample provided the 10 T cell receptor beta chains below, sequenced in a study of cytomegalovirus exposure and HLA in healthy donors (dated by TCRdb to about 2017). Libraries came from the immunoSEQ multiplex PCR assay. A mixture of 60 forward primers for TCR Vbeta segments and 13 reverse primers for TCR Jbeta segments was used in the multiplex PCR. TCRdb provides this immuneACCESS table in a form limited to in-frame rearrangements. Some clones are lacking; in checked studies, under half of them reflect an unresolved V gene, and why the rest are absent is not known. The sample includes fewer than 150,000 clones, with 75% to 90% observed a single time. About 6.7% of the sample belongs to the ten largest clones. The sequenced material came from PBMCs. Source of these receptors: a woman aged 25 to 39 in good health and CMV-seropositive.

The chain joins TRBV9 to TRBJ1-1; D uncertain. Trimming took 4 bases from V and 1 from J, leaving 8 bases between them. In germline, CDR1 is SGDLS, CDR2 YYNGEE. This CDR3 has 13 amino acids. Here the CDR3 reads CASSITGNTEAFF. The CDR3 DNA reads TGTGCCAGCAGCATCACTGGGAACACTGAAGCTTTCTTT.

The chain joins TRBV5-1 to TRBJ2-7; tentatively, D is TRBD1 (8 bases). The CDR3 sequence is 16 residues long. Trimming took 3 bases from V and 3 from J, leaving 19 bases between them. CDR1 and CDR2 from the germline V gene are SGHRS and YFSETQ. The CDR3, as DNA: TGCGCCAGCAGCTCCGTAGGGGGGGGACAGGACTACGAGCAGTACTTC. Translated: CASSSVGGGQDYEQYF.

This chain uses TRBV9 with TRBJ1-2; 7 nucleotides align to TRBD1. This CDR3 contains 14 residues. Germline trimming cut 0 bases from V and 2 bases from J; bases unmatched to any gene: 1. Germline CDR1 reads SGDLS; CDR2 reads YYNGEE. DNA of the CDR3: TGTGCCAGCAGCGTAGAAGGGGGCAACTATGGCTACACCTTC. Translation: CASSVEGGNYGYTF.

V usage is TRBV13 and J usage is TRBJ2-5; no reliable D call. The CDR3 consists of 15 residues. Per germline, CDR1 PRHDT and CDR2 FYEKMQ (reference sequence). V was trimmed by 5 bases and J by 5 bases, leaving 18 bases between them. The CDR3 reads CASSPSPPIGETQYF. CDR3 nucleotide sequence: TGTGCCAGCAGCCCGTCCCCTCCGATCGGGGAGACCCAGTACTTC.

This chain uses TRBV5-8 with TRBJ2-7, with a tentative D call TRBD2 (5 bases). The germline V gene encodes CDR1 SGHTS and CDR2 YDEGEE. This CDR3 is 14 amino acids long. V was cut by 0 bases and J by 6 bases, with 13 bases left in between. Written as DNA, the CDR3 is TGTGCCAGCAGCTTGGTTTTCGCGGGCGGCGAGCAGTACTTC. It is translated as CASSLVFAGGEQYF.

This clone was detected once. The J gene is TRBJ2-1, the V gene TRBV30, with 7 bases lining up with TRBD2. From germline, CDR1 is GTSNPN and CDR2 SVGIG (reference sequence). The ends lost 3 bases at V and 9 bases at J; junction bases unmatched: 17. The CDR3 runs 16 residues. For the CDR3, the DNA is TGTGCCTGGAGCGCCCTCTTGGGGGGGAGTAGGGTTGAGCAGTTCTTC. Translating it yields CAWSALLGGSRVEQFF.

This rearrangement joins TRBV2 to TRBJ1-5; the D gene is possibly TRBD1 (5 bases). Germline V gives CDR1 SNHLY, CDR2 FYNNEI. The length of the CDR3 is 15 residues. V lost 2 bases and J lost 0, with 8 bases in between. The CDR3 reads CASSERGNSNQPQHF. CDR3 coding DNA: TGTGCCAGCAGTGAAAGGGGCAATAGCAATCAGCCCCAGCATTTT.

The DNA for the CDR3 is TGTGCCAGTAGACCCCGGGACGGGAAACAGGGGACTGAAGCTTTCTTT. This translates into CASRPRDGKQGTEAFF. The rearrangement uses TRBV19 and TRBJ1-1, with TRBD1 matching over 7 bases. This CDR3 region has 16 residues. Losses at the gene ends were 6 bases for V and 5 bases for J; bases not matched to a gene: 15. Germline CDR1 reads LNHDA; CDR2 reads SQIVND (reference sequence).

The V call is TRBV29-1, the J call TRBJ2-7; D not resolved. This CDR3 spans 11 amino acids. The germline V gene encodes CDR1 SQVTM and CDR2 ANQGSEA. As DNA, the CDR3 is TGCTCGACCTCCTCAGGATACGAGCAGTACTTC. The encoded protein is CSTSSGYEQYF.

The chain couples TRBV18 to TRBJ1-1; possibly TRBD1 for D (6 bases). Germline CDR1 and CDR2: KGHSH and LQKENI. Between the trimmed V and J ends, which lost 2 bases and 7 bases, there was a span of 14 bases. The CDR3 runs to 14 residues. The CDR3 bases are TGTGCCAGCTCACCAAGGCAGGGGAAGAGTGAAGCTTTCTTT. Amino acid sequence: CASSPRQGKSEAFF. Looking up the rest from reference TRBV18 and TRBJ1-1 gives the full variable domain: NAGVMQNPRHLVRRRGQEARLRCSPMKGHSHVYWYRQLPEEGLKFMVYLQKENIIDESGMPKERFSAEFPKEGPSILRIQQVVRGDSAAYFCASSPRQGKSEAFFGQGTRLTVV.